Each of the 19 T cell receptor beta chains below was sequenced from the same sample in a study of CD8 T cells in Susac syndrome. It was with random hexamers that roughly 0.45 to 1 ug RNA was reverse transcribed. TCRdb itself ran the immunoSEQ multiplex PCR reads through MiXCR, one entry per CDR3 protein. The repertoire holds approximately 74,000 distinct CDR3 sequences, with 85% to 95% as singletons. Material: CD4+ T cells from PBMCs. Receptors were obtained from a human donor with Susac syndrome.

The rearrangement links TRBV6-5 to TRBJ2-5; 11 bases fit TRBD2. The J segment lost 9 bases and the V segment lost 4 bases, leaving 10 bases of the junction unmatched. Per germline, CDR1 MNHEY and CDR2 SVGAGI. This CDR3 has 15 residues. The CDR3 bases are TGTGCCAGCAGTTCGACTAGCGGGGTGCCAGGGGCCCAGTACTTC. Its translation: CASSSTSGVPGAQYF.

This chain uses TRBV19 with TRBJ2-1; D gene uncertain. Germline V lookup: CDR1 LNHDA, CDR2 SQIVND (reference sequence). V was clipped by 3 bases and J by 11 bases, with 11 bases between them. The CDR3 sequence is 12 residues long. In nucleotides, the CDR3 is TGTGCCAGTAGTATTGAACCCGGTCAGCAGTTCTTC. Its translation: CASSIEPGQQFF. Looking up the rest from reference TRBV19 and TRBJ2-1 gives the full variable domain: DGGITQSPKYLFRKEGQNVTLSCEQNLNHDAMYWYRQDPGQGLRLIYYSQIVNDFQKGDIAEGYSVSREKKESFPLTVTSAQKNPTAFYLCASSIEPGQQFFGPGTRLTVL.

The rearrangement uses TRBV24-1 and TRBJ1-5; 7 bases map to TRBD1. The CDR3 consists of 19 residues. Per germline, CDR1 KGHDR and CDR2 SFDVKD. Trimming at V came to 5 bases and at J to 2 bases, leaving 17 bases not matched to a gene. The CDR3 region has the DNA TGTGCCACCAGTGCCTTGGGGGTCCCACAGGGGAGGGGCAATCAGCCCCAGCATTTT. Translated: CATSALGVPQGRGNQPQHF.

This sequence joins TRBV5-6 and TRBJ2-4; 9 nucleotides match TRBD1. V dropped 4 bases and J dropped 7; count of bases not matched to a gene: 12. The CDR3 has 16 amino acids. CDR1 is SGHDT, CDR2 YYEEEE, per germline. CDR3 loop: CASSTSAGTGTNIQYF. CDR3 nucleotide sequence: TGTGCCAGCAGCACCTCAGCCGGGACAGGGACTAACATTCAGTACTTC.

The V gene is TRBV29-1, the J gene TRBJ1-1; 9 nucleotides match TRBD1. CDR1 SQVTM and CDR2 ANQGSEA come from the germline V gene. The CDR3 spans 15 residues. V was clipped by 6 bases and J by 6 bases; unmatched bases: 14. As DNA, the CDR3 is TGCAGCGTAAGACAGGGGGTAATTAATGTACCTGAAGCTTTCTTT. Translating it yields CSVRQGVINVPEAFF.

The chain has TRBV20-1 and TRBJ2-3, with D tentatively TRBD1 (6 bases). Germline-derived CDR1 and CDR2 are DFQATT and SNEGSKA (reference sequence). V shed 7 bases and J shed 5 bases, with 22 bases lying between them. There are 15 residues in the CDR3. The CDR3 DNA is TGCAGTGTAGGAGTCATAGCAGGGGTTGGAGATACGCAGTATTTT. Its protein product is CSVGVIAGVGDTQYF.

The V call is TRBV27, the J call TRBJ1-2, with unresolved D. Germline CDR1 and CDR2: MNHEY and SMNVEV (reference sequence). CDR3 length equals 13 residues. Trimming stripped 2 bases from V and 8 bases from J, with 12 bases between. The CDR3 region has the DNA TGTGCCAGCAGTTTAGGCCCTGGATTAGGCTACACCTTC. It encodes CASSLGPGLGYTF.

The chain carries TRBV13 and TRBJ2-1, with D hard to call. V was trimmed by 5 bases and J by 1 base, leaving 12 bases between them. The CDR3 runs to 15 residues. Germline V gene lookup returns CDR1 PRHDT and CDR2 FYEKMQ (reference sequence). The CDR3 loop reads CASSPTPRSYNEQFF. The CDR3 DNA reads as TGTGCCAGCAGCCCTACACCCAGATCCTACAATGAGCAGTTCTTC.

The chain links TRBV6-1 to TRBJ2-6, with 9 nucleotides matching TRBD1. V lost 5 bases, J lost 12 bases, and 5 bases stayed unmatched. The germline V gene encodes CDR1 MNHNS and CDR2 SASEGT. The CDR3 is made up of 13 amino acids. The DNA for the CDR3 is TGTGCCAGCAGTCCGGGACAGGGCCGCGTCCTGACTTTC. This codes for CASSPGQGRVLTF.

The rearrangement links TRBV2 to TRBJ1-5; no clear D. The V gene lost 7 bases and the J gene lost 5 bases, with 12 bases spanning the gap. Germline V lookup: CDR1 SNHLY, CDR2 FYNNEI. The CDR3 runs 13 residues. CDR3 in DNA: TGTGCCAGCATATTATCCACAGATCAGCCCCAGCATTTT. Translated: CASILSTDQPQHF.

The gene calls are TRBV4-3 and TRBJ2-1; 13 nucleotides match TRBD2. Looked up from germline, CDR1 is LGHNA and CDR2 is YSLEER. The ends lost 4 bases at V and 6 bases at J; junction bases unmatched: 6. This CDR3 contains 16 residues. The CDR3 loop reads CASSRLTSGRSNEQFF. As DNA, the CDR3 is TGCGCCAGCAGCCGCCTGACTAGCGGGAGGTCCAATGAGCAGTTCTTC.

The J gene is TRBJ1-4, the V gene TRBV30; tentatively, D is TRBD1 (6 bases). The CDR3 is 15 amino acids. Between the trimmed V and J ends, which lost 0 bases and 3 bases, there was a span of 11 bases. Germline V gives CDR1 GTSNPN, CDR2 SVGIG (reference sequence). The DNA for the CDR3 is TGTGCCTGGAGTGTACGGGGACACCCTAATGAAAAACTGTTTTTT. As protein: CAWSVRGHPNEKLFF.

The chain uses TRBV27 and TRBJ1-2; weak D call: TRBD1 (6 bases). Germline values: CDR1 MNHEY, CDR2 SMNVEV (reference sequence). V was trimmed by 3 bases and J by 3 bases, leaving 8 bases between them. This CDR3 comprises 13 residues. The CDR3 coding sequence is TGTGCCAGCAGTTTTTCAGGGGACTATGGCTACACCTTC. It encodes CASSFSGDYGYTF.

V is TRBV27 and J is TRBJ1-5; TRBD1 might be the D (6 bases). Trimming shortened V by 1 base and J by 6 bases, and 13 bases separated the two germline ends. Looked up from germline, CDR1 is MNHEY and CDR2 is SMNVEV (reference sequence). The CDR3 extends over 15 amino acids. Here the CDR3 DNA reads TGTGCCAGCAGTTTATTCCCCGGGACAACTCAGCCCCAGCATTTT. Encoded protein: CASSLFPGTTQPQHF.

This clonotype was recorded a few times. This chain links TRBV7-2 with TRBJ2-3; TRBD2 agrees at 7 bases. V shed 6 bases and J 0 bases; nucleotides not matched to a gene: 12. This CDR3 spans 17 amino acids. Germline CDR1 is SGHTA and CDR2 is FQGNSA. DNA for the CDR3: TGTGCCAGCAGTCCAGATACTGCGGGACTAAGCACAGATACGCAGTATTTT. It specifies CASSPDTAGLSTDTQYF.

The chain joins TRBV3-1 to TRBJ1-3; 7 positions match TRBD1. This CDR3 comprises 14 residues. Germline values: CDR1 LGHDT, CDR2 YNNKEL (reference sequence). Unmatched junction bases numbered 4, after V lost 4 bases and J lost 4 bases. The CDR3 here is CASSPPGGGNTIYF. The CDR3 DNA follows: TGTGCCAGCAGCCCGCCAGGGGGAGGAAACACCATATATTTT.

The V and J genes are TRBV18 and TRBJ2-5; D ambiguous. V lost 3 bases to trimming and J lost 5 bases, with 7 bases between them. The CDR3 covers 12 residues. Germline CDR1 KGHSH, CDR2 LQKENI. CDR3 in DNA: TGTGCCAGCTCACCCACTATGGAGACCCAGTACTTC. Translation: CASSPTMETQYF.

The chain recombines TRBV6-1 with TRBJ2-1; 11 bases match TRBD2. This CDR3 spans 17 amino acids. The V segment lost 6 bases and the J segment 4 bases; nucleotides outside the gene matches: 11. Germline assignment: CDR1 MNHNS and CDR2 SASEGT. CDR3 sequence (DNA): TGTGCCAGCAGCCACATTCCCCGACTAGCGGGATACAATGAGCAGTTCTTC. Protein sequence: CASSHIPRLAGYNEQFF.

V is TRBV12-3 or TRBV12-4 and J is TRBJ1-4; D is uncertain. The V gene lost 6 bases and the J gene lost 8 bases, with 16 bases spanning the gap. This CDR3 comprises 14 residues. The DNA for the CDR3 is TGTGCCAGCAGAACTGACCTTATTGTCGAAAAACTGTTTTTT. This translates into CASRTDLIVEKLFF.